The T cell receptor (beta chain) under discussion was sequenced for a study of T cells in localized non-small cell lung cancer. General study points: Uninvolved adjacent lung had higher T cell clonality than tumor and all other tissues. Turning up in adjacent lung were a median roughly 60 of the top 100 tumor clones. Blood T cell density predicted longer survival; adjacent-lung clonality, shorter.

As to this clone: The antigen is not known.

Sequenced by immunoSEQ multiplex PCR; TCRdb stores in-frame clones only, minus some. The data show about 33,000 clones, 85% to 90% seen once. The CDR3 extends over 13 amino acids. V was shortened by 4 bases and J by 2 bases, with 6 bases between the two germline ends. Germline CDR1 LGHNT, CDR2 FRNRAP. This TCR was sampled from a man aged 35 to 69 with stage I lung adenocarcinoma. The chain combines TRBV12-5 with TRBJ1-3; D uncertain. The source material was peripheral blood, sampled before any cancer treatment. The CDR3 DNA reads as TGTGCTAGTGGTTGGGGTACTGGAAACACCATATATTTT. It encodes CASGWGTGNTIYF.